Each of the 32 T cell receptor beta chains below was sequenced from the same sample in a study of post-analysis software for immune sequencing data. The antigens for these receptors are not known. Whole-study results and caveats: In patients, TRBV5-6, TRBV5-1 and TRBV20-1 belonged to five TRBV segments found more frequently than in controls.

The TCR beta cDNA libraries contained unique molecular identifiers. TCRdb re-called the PCR reads through MiXCR, storing one row per CDR3 protein. The sample has about 770,000 distinct CDR3 sequences; about 43% are singletons. Sequencing input: blood. The receptor set was obtained from a girl under 18 with multiple sclerosis.

This clonotype was observed once. The chain has TRBV30 and TRBJ1-2; tentative D call: TRBD1 (5 bases). This CDR3 has 9 amino acids. V was clipped by 5 bases and J by 8 bases, with 6 bases between them. CDR1 and CDR2 from the germline V gene are GTSNPN and SVGIG (reference sequence). The CDR3, as DNA: TGTGCCTGGGGACAAGGCTACACCTTC. Translation gives CAWGQGYTF.

This clonotype was observed a single time. The rearrangement uses TRBV20-1 and TRBJ1-6, with TRBD1 matching 12 bases. After removal of 7 bases from V and 7 bases from J, the junction contained 2 bases not matched to a gene. This CDR3 region has 13 residues. Germline V gives CDR1 DFQATT, CDR2 SNEGSKA (reference sequence). CDR3 in amino acids: CSGGQGANSPLHF. CDR3 DNA: TGCAGTGGGGGACAGGGGGCGAATTCACCCCTCCACTTT.

The J gene is TRBJ2-3, the V gene TRBV12-5; 10 bases match TRBD2. The CDR3 length is 15 residues. Trimming took 3 bases from V and 3 from J; bases not matched to a gene: 3. Germline-derived CDR1 and CDR2 are LGHNT and FRNRAP. The CDR3: CASGFSGRGTDTQYF. DNA for the CDR3: TGTGCTAGTGGTTTCAGCGGGAGGGGGACAGATACGCAGTATTTT.

This sequence joins TRBV7-8 and TRBJ2-3; 8 nucleotides match TRBD2. The CDR3 consists of 16 residues. With 1 base clipped from V and 4 bases from J, the junction kept 7 bases outside the gene matches. Germline V gene lookup returns CDR1 SGHVS and CDR2 FQNEAQ. This CDR3 is CASSLVSSGLADTQYF. CDR3 coding DNA: TGTGCCAGCAGCTTAGTATCTAGCGGGCTCGCAGATACGCAGTATTTT.

The chain carries TRBV3-1 and TRBJ2-3; 10 bases fit TRBD2. J gave up 5 bases and V 0 bases, and 8 bases lay outside the gene matches. CDR1 is LGHDT and CDR2 is YNNKEL in the germline V gene (reference sequence). The length of the CDR3 is 17 residues. The chain's CDR3 is CASSQDSLAGVKDTQYF. CDR3 DNA: TGTGCCAGCAGCCAAGATTCCCTAGCGGGAGTCAAAGATACGCAGTATTTT.

V gene TRBV3-1 combines with J gene TRBJ2-1; D unclear. V shed 4 bases and J shed 9 bases, with 7 bases lying between them. CDR1 is LGHDT, CDR2 YNNKEL, per germline (reference sequence). This CDR3 has 11 amino acids. This CDR3 is CASSLGIEQFF. DNA of the CDR3: TGTGCCAGCAGCCTGGGGATTGAGCAGTTCTTC.

V gene TRBV7-9 combines with J gene TRBJ2-1; a possible D gene is TRBD2 (6 bases). Germline V lookup: CDR1 SEHNR, CDR2 FQNEAQ (reference sequence). V was shortened by 4 bases and J by 9 bases, with 13 bases between the two germline ends. This CDR3 is 13 amino acids long. This CDR3 is CASSSRGGTEQFF. The CDR3, as DNA: TGTGCCAGCAGCTCAAGAGGAGGGACTGAGCAGTTCTTC.

The V gene is TRBV3-1, the J gene TRBJ2-4, with TRBD1 identical over 9 bases. Germline CDR1 reads LGHDT; CDR2 reads YNNKEL (reference sequence). This CDR3 is 17 amino acids long. The V segment lost 0 bases and the J segment 1 base; nucleotides outside the gene matches: 4. In DNA, the CDR3 is TGTGCCAGCAGCCAAGATAAGGGACAGGGTGCCAAAAACATTCAGTACTTC. Its protein is CASSQDKGQGAKNIQYF.

The V call is TRBV6-5, the J call TRBJ1-2; the match to TRBD1 covers 7 bases. Germline V gene lookup returns CDR1 MNHEY and CDR2 SVGAGI. The V segment lost 2 bases and the J segment 8 bases; nucleotides outside the gene matches: 5. The CDR3 extends over 13 amino acids. This chain's CDR3 is CASSYRTGEGYTF. The CDR3 nucleotides are TGTGCCAGCAGTTACCGTACAGGGGAAGGCTACACCTTC.

This rearrangement joins TRBV12-3 or TRBV12-4 to TRBJ2-1; D remains unclear. This CDR3 has 15 amino acids. Trimming removed 5 bases from V and 5 bases from J, with 16 bases in between. DNA for the CDR3: TGTGCCAGCAGTCCCCGTTTGGGGAATAACAATGAGCAGTTCTTC. This sequence encodes CASSPRLGNNNEQFF.

This clonotype was counted a few times. V is TRBV20-1 and J is TRBJ2-7, with 7 bases that match TRBD2. This CDR3 spans 14 amino acids. Germline CDR1 DFQATT, CDR2 SNEGSKA (reference sequence). V dropped 4 bases and J dropped 4; count of bases not matched to a gene: 10. The CDR3 sequence is CSAKRGGNGYEQYF. The CDR3 region has the DNA TGCAGTGCTAAGCGGGGCGGGAATGGGTACGAGCAGTACTTC.

This clonotype was observed a few times. The rearrangement links TRBV12-3 or TRBV12-4 to TRBJ1-5; 8 bases align to TRBD1. The V segment lost 4 bases and the J segment 7 bases; nucleotides outside the gene matches: 9. This CDR3 is built from 15 residues. DNA of the CDR3: TGTGCCAGCAGTTCGACAGGGGAAGTTGGGCAGCCCCAGCATTTT. It translates to CASSSTGEVGQPQHF.

The chain uses TRBV20-1 and TRBJ2-3, with 9 bases lining up with TRBD2. J gave up 5 bases and V 0 bases, and 12 bases lay outside the gene matches. Looked up from germline, CDR1 is DFQATT and CDR2 is SNEGSKA (reference sequence). There are 17 residues in the CDR3. The DNA of the CDR3 is TGCAGTGCTAGAGATGCTGCGGCGGGGGGGCGGGGAGATACGCAGTATTTT. It encodes CSARDAAAGGRGDTQYF.

The genes are TRBV3-1 and TRBJ2-5; TRBD1 might be the D (5 bases). The germline CDR1 and CDR2 sequences are LGHDT and YNNKEL (reference sequence). The CDR3 sequence is 16 residues long. Deletions cut 0 bases from V and 1 base from J, with 12 bases between. The CDR3 DNA is TGTGCCAGCAGCCAAGAAGGGCAGGGCCCCCAAGAGACCCAGTACTTC. Its protein is CASSQEGQGPQETQYF.

Here the CDR3 reads CSASPLADNEQFF. DNA for the CDR3: TGCAGTGCTAGCCCCCTAGCGGACAATGAGCAGTTCTTC. The chain is built from TRBV20-1 and TRBJ2-1; 7 bases line up with TRBD2. Germline lookup yields CDR1 DFQATT and CDR2 SNEGSKA (reference sequence). Trimming took 3 bases from V and 5 from J; bases not matched to a gene: 4. The CDR3 is 13 amino acids.

This sequence joins TRBV10-3 and TRBJ2-3; 9 nucleotides agree with TRBD2. The CDR3 has 15 amino acids. Germline trimming cut 3 bases from V and 8 bases from J; bases unmatched to any gene: 9. Looked up from germline, CDR1 is ENHRY and CDR2 is SYGVKD. DNA for the CDR3: TGTGCCATCAGTGACCAGGGACTAGCATCGGGTACGCAGTATTTT. Amino acid sequence: CAISDQGLASGTQYF.

This clonotype showed up just a few times. The chain uses TRBV28 and TRBJ2-1; 7 nucleotides agree with TRBD1. CDR1 is MDHEN, CDR2 SYDVKM, per germline. V shed 2 bases, J shed 10 bases, and the junction held 14 bases outside the gene matches. The CDR3 length is 16 residues. The DNA of the CDR3 is TGTGCCAGCAGTTTACCGACAGGGTGGGCTGGGAAAGAGCAGTTCTTC. This encodes CASSLPTGWAGKEQFF.

V is TRBV2 and J is TRBJ1-1; D uncertain. Trimming pared 9 bases from V and 3 bases from J, leaving 14 bases between. Germline assignment: CDR1 SNHLY and CDR2 FYNNEI. The CDR3 sequence is 13 residues long. The chain's CDR3 is CASKDTDDTEAFF. Written as DNA, the CDR3 is TGTGCCAGTAAAGACACGGACGACACTGAAGCTTTCTTT.

J is TRBJ2-7 and V is TRBV7-9; D assignment may be TRBD1 or TRBD2 (5 bases each). The germline gives CDR1 SEHNR, CDR2 FQNEAQ (reference sequence). Trimming shortened V by 3 bases and J by 5 bases, and 20 bases separated the two germline ends. The CDR3 sequence is 16 residues long. The CDR3 reads CASSFNVGGGADEQYF. CDR3 nucleotide sequence: TGTGCCAGCAGCTTTAATGTAGGTGGGGGAGCCGACGAGCAGTACTTC.

This clonotype was counted ten times or more. J is TRBJ2-7 and V is TRBV27; D ambiguous. Germline CDR1 reads MNHEY; CDR2 reads SMNVEV (reference sequence). This CDR3 region has 16 residues. V lost 3 bases and J lost 5, with 20 bases in between. CDR3: CASSLSKGFSIDEQYF. CDR3 DNA: TGTGCCAGCAGTTTGTCCAAGGGCTTCAGCATAGACGAGCAGTACTTC.

This sequence joins TRBV7-9 and TRBJ2-5; D call uncertain. The CDR3 has 15 amino acids. In germline, CDR1 is SEHNR, CDR2 FQNEAQ (reference sequence). V was clipped by 2 bases and J by 4 bases, with 14 bases between them. In DNA, the CDR3 is TGTGCCAGCAGCTTAAGTGAGGCAGGAATAGAGACCCAGTACTTC. Amino acids: CASSLSEAGIETQYF.

The CDR3 coding sequence is TGTGCCAGCAGTCACTCGGCGGGACAGGGGCTCACCGGGGAGCTGTTTTTT. Its translation: CASSHSAGQGLTGELFF. V usage is TRBV2 and J usage is TRBJ2-2, with TRBD1 matching over 10 bases. This CDR3 comprises 17 residues. The germline V gene encodes CDR1 SNHLY and CDR2 FYNNEI. V was clipped by 5 bases and J by 4 bases; unmatched bases: 10.

The CDR3 sequence is CASSSGDNQPQHF. The CDR3 DNA reads as TGTGCCAGCAGCTCGGGAGATAATCAGCCCCAGCATTTT. The chain couples TRBV7-3 to TRBJ1-5; D remains ambiguous. This CDR3 region has 13 residues. V shed 4 bases and J shed 4 bases, with 8 bases lying between them. From germline, CDR1 is SGHTA and CDR2 FQGTGA. Together with reference TRBV7-3 and TRBJ1-5, the CDR3 gives the full variable domain: GAGVSQTPSNKVTEKGKYVELRCDPISGHTALYWYRQSLGQGPEFLIYFQGTGAADDSGLPNDRFFAVRPEGSVSTLKIQRTERGDSAVYLCASSSGDNQPQHFGDGTRLSIL.

This clonotype showed up just a few times. The V call is TRBV27, the J call TRBJ2-7; no clear D. Between the trimmed V and J ends, which lost 0 bases and 2 bases, there was a span of 5 bases. The CDR3 has 13 residues. Germline V gene sequence: CDR1 MNHEY, CDR2 SMNVEV (reference sequence). The CDR3: CASSLSPAYEQYF. The CDR3 DNA sequence: TGTGCCAGCAGTTTATCGCCGGCCTACGAGCAGTACTTC.

J is TRBJ1-5 and V is TRBV20-1; D gene uncertain. Deletions cut 3 bases from V and 2 bases from J, with 14 bases between. The CDR3 is 15 residues long. CDR1 and CDR2 from the germline V gene are DFQATT and SNEGSKA (reference sequence). This chain's CDR3 is CSAREGITGNQPQHF. The CDR3 DNA reads as TGCAGTGCTAGGGAGGGTATTACCGGCAATCAGCCCCAGCATTTT.

The V call is TRBV15, the J call TRBJ2-7; D not certain. The CDR3 has 18 amino acids. Germline CDR1 LNHNV, CDR2 YYDKDF (reference sequence). The V end lost 0 bases, the J end lost 1 base, and 19 bases lay between the germline ends. Here the CDR3 DNA reads TGTGCCACCAGCAGAGAGTGGGGAAGATCTCGAGCATCCTACGAGCAGTACTTC. This encodes CATSREWGRSRASYEQYF.

This clonotype appeared a few times. The genes are TRBV5-5 and TRBJ1-1, with D unresolved. Deletions cut 4 bases from V and 0 bases from J, with 7 bases between. The CDR3 has 13 amino acids. CDR1 SGHKS and CDR2 YYEKEE come from the germline V gene (reference sequence). The CDR3 sequence: CASSPIMNTEAFF. The CDR3 DNA follows: TGTGCCAGCAGCCCCATTATGAACACTGAAGCTTTCTTT.

This clonotype was recorded at least ten times. CDR3 sequence reads: CASSQGPGQGDNEQFF. The CDR3 DNA reads as TGCGCCAGCAGCCAAGGGCCGGGACAGGGGGACAATGAGCAGTTCTTC. The rearrangement links TRBV4-3 to TRBJ2-1; 11 bases line up with TRBD1. Trimming cost V 1 base and J 5 bases; bases outside gene matches: 4. Germline V gives CDR1 LGHNA, CDR2 YSLEER. The CDR3 covers 16 residues.

There are a few counts of this clonotype. J is TRBJ2-4 and V is TRBV5-6, with D uncertain. Gene TRBJ2-5 matches the end of the DNA better, so the J call may be wrong. The CDR3 spans 13 residues. Germline CDR1 is SGHDT and CDR2 is YYEEEE. The CDR3 sequence: CASSFTNQETQYF. The CDR3 coding sequence is TGTGCCAGCAGCTTTACCAACCAAGAGACCCAGTACTTC.

The V gene is TRBV7-2, the J gene TRBJ2-3; D tentatively reads TRBD1 or TRBD2 (5 bases each). CDR3 length equals 15 residues. CDR1 is SGHTA and CDR2 is FQGNSA in the germline V gene. Between the trimmed V and J ends, which lost 1 base and 4 bases, there was a span of 12 bases. CDR3 DNA sequence: TGTGCCAGCAGCTTAGGGGTCAGAGGGGCAGATACGCAGTATTTT. Translation gives CASSLGVRGADTQYF.

This clonotype was observed a handful of times. The chain employs TRBV10-3 and TRBJ2-1; TRBD2 aligns across 8 bases. V gave up 0 bases and J gave up 0 bases; unmatched junction bases: 4. Germline CDR1 reads ENHRY; CDR2 reads SYGVKD. CDR3 length equals 17 residues. The CDR3 sequence is CAISESGREVSYNEQFF. The CDR3 bases are TGTGCCATCAGTGAGTCTGGGCGGGAGGTCTCCTACAATGAGCAGTTCTTC.

The sample holds one count of this clonotype. J is TRBJ2-5 and V is TRBV29-1, with a tentative D call TRBD1 (6 bases). Trimming took 6 bases from V and 2 from J, leaving 25 bases between them. The CDR3 loop spans 17 amino acids. Germline loops: CDR1 SQVTM, CDR2 ANQGSEA. The CDR3 loop reads CSVPAVRTVRLQETQYF. CDR3 DNA: TGCAGCGTCCCAGCGGTCCGGACAGTCCGCTTACAAGAGACCCAGTACTTC.